The TCR beta chain described here comes from a study of shared clonotypes between healthy human individuals. Regarding the study as a whole: Represented genetic and exposure-history diversity was restricted by having few donors.

The CD4+ fraction was divided into a CD45RA+ naive subset and a CD45RA-negative memory subset. For every subset, genomic DNA was evenly distributed across several immunoSEQ plates. Assay used: immunoSEQ multiplex PCR; TCRdb lists only in-frame clones, some missing. Here the sample spans 2,500,000 or so clones, roughly 92% being singletons. Germline V gene lookup returns CDR1 MNHEY and CDR2 SVGAGI. CDR3 length: 14 residues. J gave up 5 bases and V 6 bases, and 4 bases lay outside the gene matches. As concerns this clone: Its target is unknown.

The specimen sequenced was naive CD4+ T cells sorted from blood. The subset here: CD45RA+ positively selected. This TCR derives from a man younger than 30 in good health. The rearrangement uses TRBV6-5 and TRBJ2-3; 11 bases agree with TRBD1. This chain's CDR3 is CASRGQGVRDTQYF. The CDR3 DNA is TGTGCCAGCAGGGGACAGGGGGTAAGAGATACGCAGTATTTT.